This TCR beta chain originates from a study of OX40 agonist ivuxolimab in advanced cancers. As concerns this clone: No antigen is known for it.

Trimming stripped 5 bases from V and 10 bases from J, with 27 bases between. The CDR3 is 16 residues long. Germline V gene data show CDR1 as MNHEY and CDR2 as SMNVEV (reference sequence). Study-wide points: No antigen was identified for the clonally expanded peripheral T cells. Compared with CD4+, CD8+ T cells on average had more expanded clones.

Clones were sequenced by immunoSEQ multiplex PCR, and TCRdb holds only the in-frame ones, with some missing. The sample contains 61,000 or so clones, 84% of which appear only once. The rearrangement links TRBV27 to TRBJ2-7; D assignment may be TRBD1 or TRBD2 (6 bases each). The sequencing used CD4+ or CD8+ T cells sorted from blood, collected in a trial of the OX40 agonist ivuxolimab. The receptor comes from an adult with an advanced solid tumor such as melanoma, head and neck, liver or kidney cancer. CDR3 nucleotide sequence: TGTGCCAGCAGTATCGAAGGGGGGCGAGGGTCATATAACCAGTACTTC. This encodes CASSIEGGRGSYNQYF.